A single sample gave rise to the 27 T cell receptor beta chains below, sequenced in a study of blood T cells in healthy people across ages. Using a J-beta primer mix together with a sample-barcoded 5' primer, a second PCR was run for roughly 7 to 11 cycles. TCRdb re-analysed the 5' RACE reads in MiXCR, keeping a single row per CDR3 protein. The repertoire includes about 720,000 distinct CDR3 sequences, over 20% of them detected once, and roughly a fifth sits in the top ten. Input material: blood. The receptors here all came from a man aged 65-85 years in good health.

In its sample, this clonotype was seen a few times. V usage is TRBV28 and J usage is TRBJ2-7; D is perhaps TRBD2 (5 bases). This CDR3 is built from 12 residues. Germline V gene lookup returns CDR1 MDHEN and CDR2 SYDVKM. The V end lost 3 bases, the J end lost 9 bases, and 12 bases lay between the germline ends. CDR3: CASSFSPEGQYF. Here the CDR3 DNA reads TGTGCCAGCAGTTTCAGTCCAGAGGGGCAGTACTTC.

This clonotype was seen more than once but under ten times. This CDR3 reads CAISIDRGADTQYF. In DNA form, the CDR3 reads TGTGCCATCAGTATAGACAGGGGCGCAGATACGCAGTATTTT. This chain connects TRBV10-3 to TRBJ2-3, with TRBD1 matching 8 bases. Unmatched junction bases numbered 5, after V lost 5 bases and J lost 4 bases. The CDR3 runs 14 residues. Germline V gene data show CDR1 as ENHRY and CDR2 as SYGVKD.

As regards this clonotype: An end of the junction does not agree with germline; a read error may underlie this. The J gene is TRBJ1-3, the V gene TRBV12-5; D remains ambiguous. This CDR3 is 14 amino acids long. Germline lookup yields CDR1 LGHNT and CDR2 FRNRAP. The CDR3 coding sequence is TGTACTAGTGGTTTGCGACTCTCTGGAAACACCATATATTTT. It is translated as CTSGLRLSGNTIYF.

The chain has TRBV6-4 and TRBJ2-1; D is perhaps TRBD1 (5 bases). Germline CDR1 MRHNA, CDR2 SNTAGT. This CDR3 is 15 amino acids long. Trimming left V 5 bases short and J 2 bases short, with 13 bases between. The CDR3 sequence is CASSRGSGPYNEQFF. CDR3 bases: TGTGCCAGCAGTAGGGGATCCGGCCCCTACAATGAGCAGTTCTTC.

This chain uses TRBV18 with TRBJ2-1; D is unclear. The germline V gene encodes CDR1 KGHSH and CDR2 LQKENI. This CDR3 region has 14 residues. Trimming removed 8 bases at V and 1 base at J, with 12 bases between. This CDR3 is CASHTARSYNEQFF. CDR3 coding DNA: TGTGCCAGCCACACGGCACGGTCCTACAATGAGCAGTTCTTC.

On this clonotype: A read error may be the cause here, since a much bigger clone is one base away. The J gene is TRBJ1-2, the V gene TRBV12-3 or TRBV12-4, with D tentatively TRBD1 (6 bases). CDR3 size: 13 residues. CDR3 sequence: CASSLGTVGGYAF. The CDR3 DNA reads as TGTGCCAGCAGTTTAGGGACAGTGGGTGGCTACGCCTTC.

This clonotype was found a few times. The chain has TRBV5-1 and TRBJ2-1; D uncertain. CDR1 and CDR2 from the germline V gene are SGHRS and YFSETQ. The CDR3 has 17 residues. V was shortened by 4 bases and J by 0 bases, with 17 bases between the two germline ends. Here the CDR3 reads CASSLLSTRFSYNEQFF. CDR3 in DNA: TGCGCCAGCAGCCTCCTATCGACTCGCTTCTCCTACAATGAGCAGTTCTTC.

This clonotype has just a few counts. This rearrangement joins TRBV29-1 to TRBJ1-2; D may be TRBD1 (5 bases). V lost 7 bases and J lost 7, with 16 bases in between. In germline, CDR1 is SQVTM, CDR2 ANQGSEA. The CDR3 sequence is 12 residues long. The CDR3 region is CSGRWGQGGYTF. DNA for the CDR3: TGCAGCGGGAGGTGGGGCCAAGGTGGCTACACCTTC. The complete variable domain, with remaining parts taken from reference TRBV29-1 and TRBJ1-2, reads SAVISQKPSRDICQRGTSLTIQCQVDSQVTMMFWYRQQPGQSLTLIATANQGSEATYESGFVIDKFPISRPNLTFSTLTVSNMSPEDSSIYLCSGRWGQGGYTFGSGTRLTVV.

There are a few counts of this clonotype. The V and J genes are TRBV6-4 and TRBJ2-7, with 7 bases lining up with TRBD1. CDR3 length: 12 residues. CDR1 MRHNA and CDR2 SNTAGT come from the germline V gene. V dropped 6 bases and J dropped 3; count of bases not matched to a gene: 2. The CDR3 loop is CASRTGLYEQYV. CDR3 nucleotides: TGTGCCAGCAGGACAGGGCTCTACGAGCAGTACGTC.

This clonotype was counted at least ten times. The junction departs from the called germline gene at one end, perhaps through a read error. CDR3 DNA sequence: TGTGCCAGCAGTTTCCGTGGGACAGGGACGTCCTTC. Its protein is CASSFRGTGTSF. The chain combines TRBV28 with TRBJ2-5; 9 bases agree with TRBD1. The CDR3 runs 12 residues. CDR1 and CDR2 (germline): MDHEN, SYDVKM. The full variable domain, in which reference TRBV28 and TRBJ2-5 provide the parts outside the CDR3, is DVKVTQSSRYLVKRTGEKVFLECVQDMDHENMFWYRQDPGLGLRLIYFSYDVKMKEKGDIPEGYSVSREKKERFSLILESASTNQTSMYLCASSFRGTGTSFGPGTRLLVL.

The rearrangement uses TRBV12-3 or TRBV12-4 and TRBJ2-4; 7 nucleotides align to TRBD2. The CDR3 is 19 amino acids. Trimming cost V 6 bases and J 1 base; bases outside gene matches: 18. CDR3 region: CASRPVTSSRGVAKNIQYF. The CDR3 DNA reads TGTGCCAGCAGGCCAGTGACTAGCTCCCGGGGGGTCGCCAAAAACATTCAGTACTTC.

V gene TRBV6-2 or TRBV6-3 combines with J gene TRBJ1-5, with 7 bases that match TRBD1. V was clipped by 6 bases and J by 6 bases; unmatched bases: 8. Germline V CDR1 and CDR2: MNHEY, SVGEGT. This CDR3 contains 14 residues. The CDR3 region is CASRRTGPAQPQHF. The CDR3 DNA reads as TGTGCCAGCAGACGGACAGGCCCAGCTCAGCCCCAGCATTTT.

The chain has TRBV12-3 or TRBV12-4 and TRBJ2-1; D is ambiguous. V lost 3 bases, J lost 6 bases, and 6 bases lay in between. The CDR3 consists of 12 residues. The CDR3 nucleotides read TGTGCCAGCAGTTTCGGATCCAATGAGCAGTTCTTC. Its translation: CASSFGSNEQFF.

Only a few counts were recorded for this clonotype. This rearrangement joins TRBV20-1 to TRBJ1-1, with D unclear. V was clipped by 6 bases and J by 2 bases, with 25 bases between them. The CDR3 has 17 amino acids. CDR1 DFQATT and CDR2 SNEGSKA come from the germline V gene (reference sequence). The CDR3 spells CSATGASSLTLNTEAFF. In DNA, the CDR3 is TGCAGTGCAACCGGTGCCTCCAGCCTTACCTTAAACACTGAAGCTTTCTTT.

In its sample, this clonotype was seen a few times. The chain is built from TRBV5-8 and TRBJ1-1; D unclear. V was clipped by 0 bases and J by 5 bases, with 11 bases between them. CDR1 is SGHTS and CDR2 is YDEGEE in the germline V gene. This CDR3 contains 14 residues. The DNA of the CDR3 is TGTGCCAGCAGCTTGGGTCAGTCGGGAACTGAAGCTTTCTTT. It specifies CASSLGQSGTEAFF.

The CDR3 region has the DNA TGTGCCAGCAGCTCTGGACTAGCGGGAGAGGCAGATACGCAGTATTTT. Residues: CASSSGLAGEADTQYF. The chain is built from TRBV7-3 and TRBJ2-3; TRBD2 aligns across 13 bases. From germline, CDR1 is SGHTA and CDR2 FQGTGA. The CDR3 is made up of 16 amino acids. V lost 4 bases to trimming and J lost 4 bases; unmatched junction nucleotides: 5.

The chain employs TRBV6-7 and TRBJ2-4; 8 nucleotides align to TRBD2. TRBV6-7 falls under the ORF class, with uncertain function. The V gene end was trimmed by 8 bases and the J gene end by 0 bases; junction bases not matched to a gene: 18. The CDR3 totals 19 residues. The CDR3 coding sequence is TGTGCCAGCTACCCTCTCGGGACTAGTGCTAAGGGAGCCAAAAACATTCAGTACTTC. Its protein is CASYPLGTSAKGAKNIQYF.

This clonotype has more than one count but fewer than ten. V usage is TRBV7-7 and J usage is TRBJ2-6; 9 nucleotides align to TRBD2. The CDR3 totals 17 residues. Germline CDR1 is SSHAT and CDR2 is FNYEAQ (reference sequence). Trimming took 6 bases from V and 0 from J; bases not matched to a gene: 6. The CDR3 protein is CASRRTSAFSGANVLTF. The CDR3 DNA sequence: TGTGCCAGCAGACGGACTAGCGCATTCTCTGGGGCCAACGTCCTGACTTTC.

This clonotype has more than one count but fewer than ten. The gene calls are TRBV5-1 and TRBJ2-3; tentatively, D is TRBD1 (6 bases). The germline V gene has CDR1 SGHRS and CDR2 YFSETQ. Trimming stripped 0 bases from V and 6 bases from J, with 17 bases between. This CDR3 region has 16 residues. CDR3 bases: TGCGCCAGCAGCTTGGTGGGGGCCAGTGAAATGGATACGCAGTATTTT. Amino acids: CASSLVGASEMDTQYF. Together with reference TRBV5-1 and TRBJ2-3, the CDR3 gives the full variable domain: KAGVTQTPRYLIKTRGQQVTLSCSPISGHRSVSWYQQTPGQGLQFLFEYFSETQRNKGNFPGRFSGRQFSNSRSEMNVSTLELGDSALYLCASSLVGASEMDTQYFGPGTRLTVL.

This clonotype has only a few counts. The V and J genes are TRBV11-2 and TRBJ1-1; D is perhaps TRBD1 (5 bases). V was clipped by 5 bases and J by 1 base, with 11 bases between them. The CDR3 totals 14 residues. From germline, CDR1 is SGHAT and CDR2 FQNNGV. This CDR3 reads CASSVQVQNTEAFF. CDR3 in DNA: TGTGCCAGCAGCGTACAGGTACAGAACACTGAAGCTTTCTTT. Full variable domain (missing parts from reference TRBV11-2 and TRBJ1-1): EAGVAQSPRYKIIEKRQSVAFWCNPISGHATLYWYQQILGQGPKLLIQFQNNGVVDDSQLPKDRFSAERLKGVDSTLKIQPAKLEDSAVYLCASSVQVQNTEAFFGQGTRLTVV.

The rearrangement links TRBV20-1 to TRBJ2-3, with TRBD1 matching over 9 bases. Germline values: CDR1 DFQATT, CDR2 SNEGSKA (reference sequence). V shed 5 bases and J 3 bases; nucleotides not matched to a gene: 6. This CDR3 is built from 14 residues. CDR3 bases: TGCAGTGCTCCCCGACAGGGGGTTACAGATACGCAGTATTTT. Its translation is CSAPRQGVTDTQYF.

The chain carries TRBV18 and TRBJ2-3; tentative D call: TRBD1 (5 bases). This CDR3 comprises 16 residues. The V end was cut by 1 base, the J end by 2 bases, with 13 bases between. CDR1 KGHSH and CDR2 LQKENI come from the germline V gene. CDR3 loop: CASSPRQLRDTDTQYF. In nucleotides, the CDR3 is TGTGCCAGCTCACCACGACAGCTACGCGACACAGATACGCAGTATTTT.

V and J are TRBV10-3 and TRBJ2-2; a weak D match, TRBD1 (6 bases). Germline values: CDR1 ENHRY, CDR2 SYGVKD. The CDR3 extends over 15 amino acids. Trimming removed 6 bases from V and 0 bases from J, with 11 bases in between. The CDR3 loop is CAIRSDRTNTGELFF. As DNA, the CDR3 is TGTGCCATCAGGAGCGACAGGACGAACACCGGGGAGCTGTTTTTT.

This clonotype has a handful of counts. The chain is built from TRBV29-1 and TRBJ2-3, with D unclear. V lost 5 bases to trimming and J lost 0 bases, with 12 bases between them. Germline V gene lookup returns CDR1 SQVTM and CDR2 ANQGSEA. This CDR3 contains 14 residues. The CDR3 here is CSVRPPISTDTQYF. CDR3 DNA: TGCAGCGTTAGGCCCCCGATAAGCACAGATACGCAGTATTTT.

This clonotype was seen a few times. The CDR3 sequence is CASRVGTFSYNEQFF. CDR3 sequence (DNA): TGTGCCAGCCGGGTTGGTACTTTCTCCTACAATGAGCAGTTCTTC. This chain links TRBV12-3 or TRBV12-4 with TRBJ2-1, with D unresolved. Trimming removed 8 bases at V and 0 bases at J, with 14 bases between. The CDR3 totals 15 residues.

This rearrangement joins TRBV5-6 to TRBJ1-2; D not resolved. There are 16 residues in the CDR3. The V gene lost 0 bases and the J gene lost 5 bases, with 17 bases spanning the gap. Germline-derived CDR1 and CDR2 are SGHDT and YYEEEE. This CDR3 reads CASSLGQYFAYYGYTF. CDR3 DNA: TGTGCCAGCAGCTTGGGTCAGTACTTCGCCTATTATGGCTACACCTTC.

Only a few counts were recorded for this clonotype. The chain carries TRBV7-2 and TRBJ1-4; 8 bases map to TRBD1. The CDR3 is 16 amino acids. V lost 5 bases, J lost 4 bases, and 9 bases stayed unmatched. The germline gives CDR1 SGHTA, CDR2 FQGNSA. The CDR3, as DNA: TGTGCCAGCAGCCGGTCATCGACAGGGGATAATGAAAAACTGTTTTTT. Its protein is CASSRSSTGDNEKLFF. The full variable domain, in which reference TRBV7-2 and TRBJ1-4 provide the parts outside the CDR3, is GAGVSQSPSNKVTEKGKDVELRCDPISGHTALYWYRQSLGQGLEFLIYFQGNSAPDKSGLPSDRFSAERTGGSVSTLTIQRTQQEDSAVYLCASSRSSTGDNEKLFFGSGTQLSVL.